This is a list of T cell receptor beta chains from one sample in a study of early T cells in non-severe SARS-CoV-2 infection. Each CDR3 protein gets one entry after TCRdb re-called the 5' RACE reads with MiXCR. This table has 30,000 to 35,000 distinct CDR3 sequences, roughly 4.8% appearing once. The sample taken for sequencing was whole blood. The receptors originated from an adult who was a healthcare worker with PCR-confirmed SARS-CoV-2 infection or an uninfected control (not recorded which). CDR3s include the opening cysteine and the closing phenylalanine or tryptophan. Fields, in order: D gene, clone size, J gene, V gene, CDR3 DNA, CDR3 protein. D genes are given only for firm matches. Size tells how often a clone was seen (once, few, many) or the class of an expanded clone, and some rows leave it out.

D: NA; size: many; J: TRBJ2-2; V: TRBV6-6; DNA: TGTGCCAGCAGCGACACACAGGGGAACACCGGGGAGCTGTTTTTT; CDR3: CASSDTQGNTGELFF
D: NA; size: many; J: TRBJ2-7; V: TRBV7-2; DNA: TGTGCCAGCAGCCGAGAGACAGCCTACGAGCAGTACTTC; CDR3: CASSRETAYEQYF
D: TRBD1; size: many; J: TRBJ2-6; V: TRBV12-3/TRBV12-4; DNA: TGTGCCAGCACCTCTTCCTATAAGGGGGCGATCTCTGGGGCCAACGTCCTGACTTTC; CDR3: CASTSSYKGAISGANVLTF
D: TRBD2; size: many; J: TRBJ2-5; V: TRBV3-1; DNA: TGTGCCAGCAGCCAGGGCGGGAGGGGCCAAGAGACCCAGTACTTC; CDR3: CASSQGGRGQETQYF
D: NA; size: many; J: TRBJ2-3; V: TRBV12-3/TRBV12-4; DNA: TGTGCCAGCATTAGCACAGATACGCAGTATTTT; CDR3: CASISTDTQYF
D: NA; size: medium-sized; J: TRBJ2-5; V: TRBV18; DNA: TGTGCCAGCTCACAACAGGGTAGCCAAGAGACCCAGTACTTC; CDR3: CASSQQGSQETQYF
D: TRBD2; size: many; J: TRBJ2-7; V: TRBV19; DNA: TGTGCCAGTAGTATAGACCCTAGCGGAAAATACGAGCAGTACTTC; CDR3: CASSIDPSGKYEQYF
D: NA; size: many; J: TRBJ1-2; V: TRBV29-1; DNA: TGCAGCGTTGAATGGGGAACCCGACAGGAGGGGGTCTATGGCTACACCTTC; CDR3: CSVEWGTRQEGVYGYTF
D: TRBD2; size: few; J: TRBJ2-7; V: TRBV19; DNA: TGTGCCAGTAAAACAGGAGGACGGACTAGCGGGAGAGAGGAGCAGTACTTC; CDR3: CASKTGGRTSGREEQYF
D: NA; size: many; J: TRBJ2-3; V: TRBV5-4; DNA: TGTGCCAGCAGCCCCCCAGAGAGTCGTACCACAGATACGCAGTATTTT; CDR3: CASSPPESRTTDTQYF
D: TRBD1; size: many; J: TRBJ2-7; V: TRBV20-1; DNA: TGCAGTGCTTTGACAGGGGCCTCCTACGAGCAGTACTTC; CDR3: CSALTGASYEQYF
D: TRBD2; size: many; J: TRBJ2-3; V: TRBV10-3; DNA: TGTGCCATCAGTGACCCGGGACTAGCGTCCCGCACAGATACGCAGTATTTT; CDR3: CAISDPGLASRTDTQYF
D: TRBD1; size: many; J: TRBJ1-1; V: TRBV20-1; DNA: TGCAGTGCTTCGGGACAGGCCGGCACTGAAGCTTTCTTT; CDR3: CSASGQAGTEAFF
D: NA; size: many; J: TRBJ1-2; V: TRBV5-1; DNA: TGCGCCAGCAGCCCAGGGGACCAAAGATATGGCTACACCTTC; CDR3: CASSPGDQRYGYTF
D: NA; size: many; J: TRBJ2-5; V: TRBV28; DNA: TGTGCCAGCAGTTTAACAGGCTACCAAGAGACCCAGTACTTC; CDR3: CASSLTGYQETQYF
D: NA; size: NA; J: TRBJ2-3; V: TRBV11-2; DNA: TGTGCCAGCAGCCCGACGGTCCGCACAGATACGCAGTATTTT; CDR3: CASSPTVRTDTQYF
D: NA; size: many; J: TRBJ1-4; V: TRBV11-2; DNA: TGTGCCAGCAGCCCCGACCCCGGCGGATATGAAAAACTGTTTTTT; CDR3: CASSPDPGGYEKLFF
D: NA; size: few; J: TRBJ1-5; V: TRBV20-1; DNA: TGCAGTGCTAGAGCCCCACAGTATAGCAATCAGCCCCAGCATTTT; CDR3: CSARAPQYSNQPQHF
D: TRBD1; size: many; J: TRBJ2-1; V: TRBV5-4; DNA: TGTGCCAGCAGCTTGGACAGGGGCAATGAGCAGTTCTTC; CDR3: CASSLDRGNEQFF
D: NA; size: NA; J: TRBJ2-2; V: TRBV30; DNA: TGTGCCTGGGGAAGAGGATTGGGATATTTGGACACCGGGGAGCTGTTTTTT; CDR3: CAWGRGLGYLDTGELFF
D: NA; size: many; J: TRBJ2-2; V: TRBV19; DNA: TGTGCCAGTAGCCTACGACCCGGGACACCGAACACCGGGGAGCTGTTTTTT; CDR3: CASSLRPGTPNTGELFF
D: NA; size: NA; J: TRBJ2-7; V: TRBV28; DNA: TGTGCCAGCAGTGACGGAGGCCTCTACGAGCAGTACTTC; CDR3: CASSDGGLYEQYF
D: NA; size: many; J: TRBJ2-7; V: TRBV10-2; DNA: TGCGCCAGCGGGGGAAGTGCCGAGCAGTACTTC; CDR3: CASGGSAEQYF
D: NA; size: many; J: TRBJ1-5; V: TRBV27; DNA: TGTGCCAGCAGTTTAGGGGGAAGCAATCAGCCCCAGCATTTT; CDR3: CASSLGGSNQPQHF
D: NA; size: many; J: TRBJ2-2; V: TRBV4-2; DNA: TGTGCCAGCAGCCAAGAAGGCGAGGTCCCCGGGGAGCTGTTTTTT; CDR3: CASSQEGEVPGELFF
D: NA; size: many; J: TRBJ1-1; V: TRBV2; DNA: TGTGCCAGCAGTGAATCCAGGGGAGGCACTGAAGCTTTCTTT; CDR3: CASSESRGGTEAFF
D: NA; size: many; J: TRBJ1-2; V: TRBV12-3/TRBV12-4; DNA: TGTGCCAGCAGTTTTTCCGGGCGCGGCTACACCTTC; CDR3: CASSFSGRGYTF
D: NA; size: NA; J: TRBJ2-2; V: TRBV3-1; DNA: TGTGCCAGCAGCCAATCTCGGATAACCGGGGAGCTGTTTTTT; CDR3: CASSQSRITGELFF
D: NA; size: many; J: TRBJ1-4; V: TRBV20-1; DNA: TGCAGTGCTAGAGATAGGTTTAATGAAAAACTGTTTTTT; CDR3: CSARDRFNEKLFF
D: TRBD1; size: NA; J: TRBJ1-6; V: TRBV5-1; DNA: TGCGCCAGCTCAGACAGGGGTCTTGATAATTCACCCCTCCACTTT; CDR3: CASSDRGLDNSPLHF
D: TRBD1; size: NA; J: TRBJ1-1; V: TRBV5-1; DNA: TGCGCCAGCAGCCGGACAGGGGGCTCTAACACTGAAGCTTTCTTT; CDR3: CASSRTGGSNTEAFF
D: NA; size: few; J: TRBJ1-6; V: TRBV11-2; DNA: TGTGCCAGCAGCTTTAACAGGCCTTCACCCCTCCACTTT; CDR3: CASSFNRPSPLHF
D: NA; size: many; J: TRBJ1-1; V: TRBV27; DNA: TGTGCCAGCAGTTTGGCTCTCCGGACAGAGGGGATGAGAACTGAAGCTTTCTTT; CDR3: CASSLALRTEGMRTEAFF
D: NA; size: many; J: TRBJ2-3; V: TRBV11-2; DNA: TGTGCCAGCAGCTTGGGTCTCCCCATCATCACAGATACGCAGTATTTT; CDR3: CASSLGLPIITDTQYF
D: NA; size: many; J: TRBJ2-7; V: TRBV5-4; DNA: TGTGCCAGCAGCATGACGGGGGCGTACGAGCAGTACTTC; CDR3: CASSMTGAYEQYF
D: TRBD2; size: many; J: TRBJ2-5; V: TRBV5-1; DNA: TGCGCCAGTTCGACTAGCGGGGGCGCTGAGACCCAGTACTTC; CDR3: CASSTSGGAETQYF
D: TRBD1; size: many; J: TRBJ2-2; V: TRBV7-9; DNA: TGTGCCAGCAGACCCGGACAGGGGTACACCGGGGAGCTGTTTTTT; CDR3: CASRPGQGYTGELFF
D: NA; size: many; J: TRBJ1-6; V: TRBV28; DNA: TGTGCCAGCAGTGGGGGGGTTGGTAATTCACCCCTCCACTTT; CDR3: CASSGGVGNSPLHF
D: NA; size: many; J: TRBJ2-5; V: TRBV10-3; DNA: TGTGCCATCAGTGAGTCGGGTGTAGAGACCCAGTACTTC; CDR3: CAISESGVETQYF
D: TRBD1; size: many; J: TRBJ1-1; V: TRBV6-6; DNA: TGTGCCAGCTCCGGGACAGGGGACACTGAAGCTTTCTTT; CDR3: CASSGTGDTEAFF
D: TRBD1; size: many; J: TRBJ2-7; V: TRBV28; DNA: TGTGCCAGCCCACCCTCTACAGGCAGGGACAGACCCTCCTACGAGCAGTACTTC; CDR3: CASPPSTGRDRPSYEQYF
D: NA; size: NA; J: TRBJ1-3; V: TRBV6-1; DNA: TGTGCCAGCAGTCAGGGGCCGAGCTCTGGAAACACCATATATTTT; CDR3: CASSQGPSSGNTIYF
D: NA; size: NA; J: TRBJ2-7; V: TRBV5-1; DNA: TGCGCCAGCAGCTTGGACGACAGGTTAAAAAGCTCCTACGAGCAGTACTTC; CDR3: CASSLDDRLKSSYEQYF
D: TRBD1; size: NA; J: TRBJ2-3; V: TRBV5-1; DNA: TGCGCCAGCAGCTTATACCTCCGGGACAGCACCACAGATACGCAGTATTTT; CDR3: CASSLYLRDSTTDTQYF
D: TRBD1; size: many; J: TRBJ1-6; V: TRBV9; DNA: TGTGCCAGCAGCCCCAGAACCGGGACAGGGGGTTATTCACCCCTCCACTTT; CDR3: CASSPRTGTGGYSPLHF
D: NA; size: many; J: TRBJ2-3; V: TRBV9; DNA: TGTGCCAGCAGCCCCACCGGGACTTATTGGGATACGCAGTATTTT; CDR3: CASSPTGTYWDTQYF
D: NA; size: NA; J: TRBJ1-4; V: TRBV20-1; DNA: TGCAGTGCTAGAGATCCGGGAAGTGCCTTGGGGGAAAAACTGTTTTTT; CDR3: CSARDPGSALGEKLFF
D: NA; size: many; J: TRBJ1-4; V: TRBV5-1; DNA: TGCGCCAGCAGCGCGGTCACAGGGACGAATGAAAAACTGTTTTTT; CDR3: CASSAVTGTNEKLFF
D: NA; size: NA; J: TRBJ2-7; V: TRBV5-1; DNA: TGCGCCAGCAGCTCCGACAGGCTGAGCTCCTACGAGCAGTACTTC; CDR3: CASSSDRLSSYEQYF
D: NA; size: NA; J: TRBJ2-2; V: TRBV7-9; DNA: TGTGCCAGCAGCTCCCGGGACTCCCCCGGGGAGCTGTTTTTT; CDR3: CASSSRDSPGELFF
D: NA; size: many; J: TRBJ2-1; V: TRBV11-2; DNA: TGTGCCAGCAGCCTTAGGGGCGATGAGCAGTTCTTC; CDR3: CASSLRGDEQFF
D: TRBD2; size: many; J: TRBJ2-1; V: TRBV20-1; DNA: TGCAGTGCTGCCGGGACTAGCGGGGGGGCCGTTGAGCAGTTCTTC; CDR3: CSAAGTSGGAVEQFF
D: TRBD1; size: many; J: TRBJ1-1; V: TRBV5-1; DNA: TGCGCCAGCAGCCAGACAGGGGCCACTGAAGCTTTCTTT; CDR3: CASSQTGATEAFF
D: TRBD2; size: many; J: TRBJ2-1; V: TRBV6-2/TRBV6-3; DNA: TGTGCCAGCAGTAGCGGGAGCTCCTACAATGAGCAGTTCTTC; CDR3: CASSSGSSYNEQFF
D: TRBD1; size: NA; J: TRBJ1-4; V: TRBV5-1; DNA: TGCGCCAGCAGTAAGGACCCGGGACAGTATAATGAAAAACTGTTTTTT; CDR3: CASSKDPGQYNEKLFF